This T cell receptor (beta chain) was recorded in a study of blood T cell repertoires in COVID-19. Study-level information: COVID-19 samples collected from the United States, Italy and Spain covered acute and convalescent phases. In each case, the material was cDNA or gDNA derived from T cells, B-cell-depleted T cells, or PBMCs.

Original processing notes: The authors estimated nucleated cell counts from reference gene primer amplification. Clones were read by immunoSEQ multiplex PCR, and TCRdb kept only the in-frame ones, dropping some. Clone size and V and J calls were adopted from that table, with D and trimming inferred from the DNA. The sample consists of tens of thousands of clones, roughly 80% of them appearing once. The origin of this receptor is a woman of 80 years or more with active or convalescent COVID-19. Sequencing was performed on peripheral blood.

This chain's CDR3 is CASSPWTSGLTGANVLTF. The CDR3 DNA reads as TGTGCCAGCAGCCCTTGGACTAGCGGTCTAACTGGGGCCAACGTCCTGACTTTC. The rearrangement joins TRBV7-3 to TRBJ2-6, with TRBD2 matching over 10 bases. This CDR3 has 18 residues. CDR1 and CDR2 from the germline V gene are SGHTA and FQGTGA. The V segment lost 5 bases and the J segment 2 bases; nucleotides outside the gene matches: 9.